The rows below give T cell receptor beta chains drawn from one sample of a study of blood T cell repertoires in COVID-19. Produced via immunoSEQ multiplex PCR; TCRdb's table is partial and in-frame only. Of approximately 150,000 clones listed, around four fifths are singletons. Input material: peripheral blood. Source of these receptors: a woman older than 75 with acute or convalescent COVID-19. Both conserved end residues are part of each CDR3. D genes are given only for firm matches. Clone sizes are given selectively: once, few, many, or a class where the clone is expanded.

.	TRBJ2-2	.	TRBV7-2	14	TGTGCCAGCAGCGGGCAAAGTTGGGCGGGGGAGCTGTTTTTT	CASSGQSWAGELFF
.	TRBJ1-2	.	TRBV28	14	TGTGCCAGCAGAGCAGGGACACGTTCTGCTGGCTACACCTTC	CASRAGTRSAGYTF
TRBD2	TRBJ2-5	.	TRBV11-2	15	TGTGCCAGCAGCGCTAGACTAGCGGGGAGATTTAGCCAGTACTTC	CASSARLAGRFSQYF
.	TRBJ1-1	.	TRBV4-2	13	TGTGCCGGCAGCCAACTCGGGACACCTGAAGCTTTCTTT	CAGSQLGTPEAFF
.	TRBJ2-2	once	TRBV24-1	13	TGTGCCACCAGTGATGTGGGGGGAGGGGAGCTGTTTTTT	CATSDVGGGELFF
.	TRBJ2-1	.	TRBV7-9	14	TGTGCCAGCAGCTTTTCCGGGGGGCCGCATGAGCAGTTCTTC	CASSFSGGPHEQFF
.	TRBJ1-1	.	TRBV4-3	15	TGCGCCAGCAGCCAAGATGGGCAGAGTTCCACTGAAGCTTTCTTT	CASSQDGQSSTEAFF
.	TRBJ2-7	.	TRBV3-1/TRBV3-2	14	TGTGCCAGCAGCCCGGGACTGACTCTCTACGAGCAGTACTTC	CASSPGLTLYEQYF
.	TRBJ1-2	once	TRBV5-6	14	TGTGCCAGCAGCTTGGAAACAGGGAGCTATGGCTACACCTTC	CASSLETGSYGYTF
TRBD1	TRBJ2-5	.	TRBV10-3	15	TGTGCCATCAGTGATGGTAGGGGGCATCAAGAGACCCAGTACTTC	CAISDGRGHQETQYF
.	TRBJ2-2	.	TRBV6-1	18	TGTGCCAGCAGTGAAGGGAAAGGGACTTTCCGGAACACCGGGGAGCTGTTTTTT	CASSEGKGTFRNTGELFF
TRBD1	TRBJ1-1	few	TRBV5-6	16	TGTGCCAGCAGCCCTGGGACAGGGGGCTTGGGCACTGAAGCTTTCTTT	CASSPGTGGLGTEAFF
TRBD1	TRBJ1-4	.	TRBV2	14	TGTGCCAGCAGTGTTAGACAGGGAAGCGAAAAACTGTTTTTT	CASSVRQGSEKLFF
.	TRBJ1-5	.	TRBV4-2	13	TGTGCCAGCAGCCTGAGGAGCAATCAGCCCCAGCATTTT	CASSLRSNQPQHF
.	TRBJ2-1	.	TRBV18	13	TGTGCCAGCTCACCAATCGGAGGAGGAGAGCAGTTCTTC	CASSPIGGGEQFF
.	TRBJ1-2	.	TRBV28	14	TGTGCCAGCAGGGCGGGACGGCCTAACTATGGCTACACCTTC	CASRAGRPNYGYTF
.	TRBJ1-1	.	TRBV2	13	TGTGCCAGCAGCAACAGGGTGAACACTGAAGCTTTCTTT	CASSNRVNTEAFF
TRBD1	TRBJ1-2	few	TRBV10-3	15	TGTGCCATCAGTGGAGGACAGGGGGCTAACTATGGCTACACCTTC	CAISGGQGANYGYTF
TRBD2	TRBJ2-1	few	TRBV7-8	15	TGTGCCAGCAGCCCCTCTAGCGGCTTCTACAATGAGCAGTTCTTC	CASSPSSGFYNEQFF
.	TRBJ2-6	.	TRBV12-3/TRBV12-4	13	TGTGCCAGCACTCAGTCTGGGGCCAACGTCCTGACTTTC	CASTQSGANVLTF
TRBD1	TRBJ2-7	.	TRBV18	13	TGTGCCAGCTCACCGGGACAGACCTACGAGCAGTACTTC	CASSPGQTYEQYF
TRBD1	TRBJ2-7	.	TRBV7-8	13	TGTGCCAGCAGCCTCAGGGGGATCAACGAGCAGTACTTC	CASSLRGINEQYF
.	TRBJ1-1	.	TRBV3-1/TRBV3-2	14	TGTGCCAGCAGCCAGGCACAGACGAACACTGAAGCTTTCTTT	CASSQAQTNTEAFF
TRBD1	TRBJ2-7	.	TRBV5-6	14	TGTGCCAGCAGCTTGGACAGGGGAGCCTACGAGCAGTACTTC	CASSLDRGAYEQYF
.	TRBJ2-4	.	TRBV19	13	TGTGCCAGGGTAGTATCGGCCAAAAACATTCAGTACTTC	CARVVSAKNIQYF
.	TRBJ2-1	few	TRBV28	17	TGTGCCAGCAGTTTGTTGCAGGGGCGGACTTCATACAATGAGCAGTTCTTC	CASSLLQGRTSYNEQFF
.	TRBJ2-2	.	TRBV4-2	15	TGTGCCAGCAGCCAAGATCGCGGGCGGACCGGGGAGCTGTTTTTT	CASSQDRGRTGELFF
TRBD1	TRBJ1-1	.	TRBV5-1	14	TGCGCCAGCAAGACAGGGGGGCCGAACACTGAAGCTTTCTTT	CASKTGGPNTEAFF
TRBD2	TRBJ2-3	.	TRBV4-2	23	TGTGCCAGCAGCCAAGATCGGTCGGAGGCTAGCGGGAGGATTTCTACTAGCACAGATACGCAGTATTTT	CASSQDRSEASGRISTSTDTQYF
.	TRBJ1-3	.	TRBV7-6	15	TGTGCCAGCAGCGGAGGGCATCGGGGAGGAAACACCATATATTTT	CASSGGHRGGNTIYF
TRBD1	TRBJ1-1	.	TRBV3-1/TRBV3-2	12	TGTGCCAGCAGCCGCCCGGGACAGGGAGCTTTCTTT	CASSRPGQGAFF
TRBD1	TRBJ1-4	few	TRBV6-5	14	TGTGCCAGCAGGTTGACAGGGGCTAATGAAAAACTGTTTTTT	CASRLTGANEKLFF
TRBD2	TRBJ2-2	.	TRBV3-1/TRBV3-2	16	TGTGCCAGCAGCCAAATCCTCCGACTAGCGGCCGGGGAGCTGTTTTTT	CASSQILRLAAGELFF
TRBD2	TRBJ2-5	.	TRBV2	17	TGTGCCAGCAGTCTCATAGCGGGCCTCTGGGCCCAAGAGACCCAGTACTTC	CASSLIAGLWAQETQYF
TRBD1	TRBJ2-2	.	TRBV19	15	TGTGCCAGTAGTATCGGACAGGGAACTGCCGGGGAGCTGTTTTTT	CASSIGQGTAGELFF
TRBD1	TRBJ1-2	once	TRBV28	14	TGTGCCAGCAGCCTTCAAGGGACAGGGCAAGGCTACACCTTC	CASSLQGTGQGYTF
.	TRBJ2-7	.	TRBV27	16	TGTGCCAGCAGTCCCCATCTATACGCCGCTACCTACGAGCAGTACTTC	CASSPHLYAATYEQYF
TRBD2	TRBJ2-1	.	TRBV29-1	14	TGCAGCGTCTCCACTAGCGGGAGTATAAATGAGCAGTTCTTC	CSVSTSGSINEQFF
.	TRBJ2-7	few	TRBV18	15	TGTGCCAGCTCACCACCTTTTACCAGGCCCTACGAGCAGTACTTC	CASSPPFTRPYEQYF
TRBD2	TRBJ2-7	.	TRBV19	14	TGTGCCAGTAGTCCCAGGACTAGCGAGTACGAGCAGTACTTC	CASSPRTSEYEQYF
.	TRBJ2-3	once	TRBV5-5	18	TGTGCCAGCAGCCACAGGGATCGTAGCGGGTTAAGCACAGATACGCAGTATTTT	CASSHRDRSGLSTDTQYF